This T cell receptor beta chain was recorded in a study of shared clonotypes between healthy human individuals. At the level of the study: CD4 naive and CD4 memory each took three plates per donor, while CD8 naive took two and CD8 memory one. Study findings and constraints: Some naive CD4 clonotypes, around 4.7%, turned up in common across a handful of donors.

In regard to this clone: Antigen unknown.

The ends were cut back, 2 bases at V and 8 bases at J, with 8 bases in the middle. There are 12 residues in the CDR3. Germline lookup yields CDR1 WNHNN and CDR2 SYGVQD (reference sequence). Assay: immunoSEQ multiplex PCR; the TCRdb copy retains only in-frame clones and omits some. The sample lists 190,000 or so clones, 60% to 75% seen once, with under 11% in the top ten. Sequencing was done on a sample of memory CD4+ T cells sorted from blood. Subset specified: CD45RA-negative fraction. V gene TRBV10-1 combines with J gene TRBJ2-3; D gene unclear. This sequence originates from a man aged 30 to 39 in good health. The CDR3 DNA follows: TGCGCCAGCAGTGAGCCCGGCGGTACGCAGTATTTT. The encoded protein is CASSEPGGTQYF.